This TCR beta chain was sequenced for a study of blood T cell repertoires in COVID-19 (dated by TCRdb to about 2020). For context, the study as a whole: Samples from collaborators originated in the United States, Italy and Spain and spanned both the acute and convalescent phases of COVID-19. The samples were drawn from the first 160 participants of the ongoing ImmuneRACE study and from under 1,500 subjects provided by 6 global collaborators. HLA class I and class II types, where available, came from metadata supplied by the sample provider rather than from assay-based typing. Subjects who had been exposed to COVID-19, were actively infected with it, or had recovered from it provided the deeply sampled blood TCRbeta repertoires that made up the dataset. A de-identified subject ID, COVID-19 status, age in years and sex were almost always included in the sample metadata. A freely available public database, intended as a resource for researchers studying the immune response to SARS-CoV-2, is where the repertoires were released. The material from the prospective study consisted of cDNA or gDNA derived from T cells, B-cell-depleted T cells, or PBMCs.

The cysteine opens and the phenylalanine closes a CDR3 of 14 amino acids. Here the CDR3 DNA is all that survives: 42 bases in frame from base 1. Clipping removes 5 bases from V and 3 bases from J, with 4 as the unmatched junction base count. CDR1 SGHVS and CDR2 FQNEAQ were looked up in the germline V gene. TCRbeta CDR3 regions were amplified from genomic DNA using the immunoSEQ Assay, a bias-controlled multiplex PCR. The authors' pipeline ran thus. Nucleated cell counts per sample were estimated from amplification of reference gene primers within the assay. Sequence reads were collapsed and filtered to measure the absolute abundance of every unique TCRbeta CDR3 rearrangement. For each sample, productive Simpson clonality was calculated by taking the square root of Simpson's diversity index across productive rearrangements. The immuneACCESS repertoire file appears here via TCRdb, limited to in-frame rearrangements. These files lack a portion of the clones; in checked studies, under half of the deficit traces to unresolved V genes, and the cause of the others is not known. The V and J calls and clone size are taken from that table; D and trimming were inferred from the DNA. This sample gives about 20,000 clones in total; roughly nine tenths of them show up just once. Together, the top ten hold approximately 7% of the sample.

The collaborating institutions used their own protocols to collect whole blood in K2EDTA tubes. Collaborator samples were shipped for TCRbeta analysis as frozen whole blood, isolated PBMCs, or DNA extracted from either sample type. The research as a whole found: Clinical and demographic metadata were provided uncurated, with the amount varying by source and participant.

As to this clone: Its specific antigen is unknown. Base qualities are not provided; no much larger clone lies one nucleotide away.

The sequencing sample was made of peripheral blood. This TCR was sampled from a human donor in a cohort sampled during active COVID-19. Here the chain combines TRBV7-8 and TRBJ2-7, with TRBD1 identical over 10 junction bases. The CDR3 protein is CASSLRTGGYEQYF. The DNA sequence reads TGTGCCAGCAGCCTGCGGACAGGGGGCTACGAGCAGTACTTC.